This entry features one TCR beta chain sequence. Its recognized antigen is unknown. One base away there is no much larger clone; base qualities are not given. Using a mixed TRB-A/B primer pool, multiplex touch-down PCR amplified rearranged TRB sequences covering the V, D and J segments. Two consecutive PCR reactions with Phusion HS II polymerase added Illumina adapters and sample indices to the amplicons. Amplicons were gel-purified using the NucleoSpin Gel and PCR Clean-up kit and were subsequently checked with Qubit and an Agilent 2100 Bioanalyzer. Sequencing of libraries was carried out on an Illumina MiSeq in 600-cycle, single-indexed, paired-end runs. The source study handled its data this way. MiXCR versions 2.12 and 3.0.5 were used to process TRB sequences. Each unique CDR3 nucleotide sequence was counted as one clone, and only productive sequences with at least two reads were retained. The repertoire metrics were Shannon diversity, evenness, clonality (calculated as one minus evenness), and diversity profiles parameterized by alpha from 0 to 5. The IGoR algorithm was used to compute generation probabilities of clones in paired pre- and post-chemotherapy samples. In-frame beta chains were kept once TCRdb had trimmed the public reads at Q25 with fastp and called clones with MiXCR. Every distinct CDR3 protein forms one entry, paired with its most common genes and DNA. TCRdb's processing, not the study's, gives the V and J calls here. This sample is represented by roughly 3,800 distinct CDR3 sequences; around 26% of them were singletons. About 20% of the sample comes from the top ten.

V and J are truncated by 3 bases and 9 bases respectively, leaving an intervening sequence of 9 bases. Sequences MDHEN (CDR1) and SYDVKM (CDR2) are obtained from the germline V gene. From the cysteine up to the phenylalanine, the CDR3 has a length of 13 residues. Only the CDR3 region is kept as DNA, spanning 39 bases read in frame from base 1. This sample was taken from a study of T cell repertoires in aging, cancer and after chemotherapy (dated 2019 in TCRdb). Background for the entire study: Donors were distributed across six age groups ranging from 30 or younger to 70 or older, with at least three individuals included per group. Paired pre- and post-chemotherapy samples in the solid tumor group came from brain tumor (glioblastoma) patients receiving temozolomide-based therapy. About 9.3 million TCR reads were contained in the full dataset. Peripheral blood TCR beta repertoires from healthy donors and cancer patients were profiled to examine immunoaging and T cell reconstitution after chemotherapy. A cohort of 220 or so cancer patients (approximately 90 with hematological and roughly 120 with solid cancers) was assembled, and about 100 healthy donors were included as a reference group. Study-level results and caveats: It was noted by the authors that conclusions about immunological memory after chemotherapy cannot be drawn from the repertoire data. In both cancer cohorts, the median generation probability rose over the chemotherapy interval, which suggests that the repertoire was reconstituted through rebound thymic output. In healthy donors, the decline in TCR diversity with age was mainly due to loss of richness, whereas in cancer patients loss of evenness also played a role. Significantly lower blood TCR diversity and higher clonality were observed in untreated patients with hematological or solid cancers than in age-matched healthy donors.

Instead of sorted cells or RNA, genomic DNA extracted from peripheral blood served as the source for amplifying TCR beta rearrangements. The sequence came from a human donor with a solid tumor. The chain joins TRBV28 to TRBJ1-6, and the D gene may be TRBD1, 5 bases matching. The material sequenced was blood. The sequenced DNA: TGTGCCAGCAGTTTTTGGGGCGGTTCACCCCTCCACTTT. This is translated as CASSFWGGSPLHF.